Included here is one T cell receptor (beta chain) sequence, with context. What it binds is unknown. The record originates from a study of a mutant IDH1 vaccine in newly diagnosed glioma. Study information: Eight vaccinations went to patients in weeks 1, 3, 5, 7, 11, 15, 19, 23.

Looked up from germline, CDR1 is SGHAT and CDR2 is FQNNGV. The CDR3 length is 13 residues. V dropped 0 bases and J dropped 6 bases, with 8 bases sitting between them. Generated by immunoSEQ multiplex PCR, the TCRdb table keeps only in-frame clones and is missing some. The table has about 30,000 clones, roughly 80% seen once. Noted time point: week 11, during vaccination. The investigators gave 300 ug of mutant IDH1 20-mer peptide in each vaccine dose, together with topical imiquimod. Sequenced material: PBMCs, taken from a glioma patient whose treatment included an IDH1 peptide vaccine. This receptor was obtained from a man aged 25 to 45 with glioma. The chain combines TRBV11-2 with TRBJ1-2; possible D gene TRBD1, 6 bases. The CDR3 bases are TGTGCCAGCAGCTTAGACAGGGGAGATGGCTACACCTTC. Translated, it gives CASSLDRGDGYTF.